The present TCR beta chain was sequenced within a study of T cell responses to AZD1222 COVID-19 vaccine. With V trimmed by 3 bases and J by 0 bases, 6 bases remained unmatched. CDR1 SGHAT and CDR2 FQNNGV come from the germline V gene. The CDR3 extends over 16 amino acids. In the case of this clone: Its antigen remains unidentified.

Whole-study results and caveats: Researchers took repertoire samples only after the peak T cell response had come. Females made up more of the donors, who were largely white British, and clonal diversity may have come out too low.

TCRdb's table, derived via immunoSEQ multiplex PCR, lists solely in-frame clones and lacks some. The table includes 100,000 to 150,000 clones, over 75% detected once. The TCR originated in an adult in good health. The rearrangement links TRBV11-2 to TRBJ1-1; TRBD1 agrees at 8 bases. The sample consisted of peripheral blood, taken on day 0 of AZD1222 vaccination. The CDR3 DNA sequence: TGTGCCAGCAGCTTCTCCGGGACAGGTATGAACACTGAAGCTTTCTTT. Amino acids: CASSFSGTGMNTEAFF. The variable domain in full, with the rest retrieved from reference TRBV11-2 and TRBJ1-1, is EAGVAQSPRYKIIEKRQSVAFWCNPISGHATLYWYQQILGQGPKLLIQFQNNGVVDDSQLPKDRFSAERLKGVDSTLKIQPAKLEDSAVYLCASSFSGTGMNTEAFFGQGTRLTVV.